These 32 T cell receptor beta chains share one sample of origin, sequenced in a study of T cell responses to AZD1222 COVID-19 vaccine. Some clones are missing from TCRdb's copy, which holds only in-frame ones; the method was immunoSEQ multiplex PCR. The data show 100,000 to 120,000 clones, roughly 92% seen once. The material was peripheral blood, obtained 28 days after the second AZD1222 dose. The receptors here all came from an adult who received the AZD1222 COVID-19 vaccine.

The sample holds a few counts of this clone. The chain combines TRBV19 with TRBJ1-2, with a weak D call TRBD1 (6 bases). The CDR3 runs 14 residues. Trimming removed 7 bases from V and 4 bases from J, with 16 bases in between. Per the germline V gene, CDR1 is LNHDA and CDR2 is SQIVND (reference sequence). CDR3 sequence: CASTPGQTLYGYTF. The CDR3 DNA sequence: TGTGCCAGTACCCCAGGACAGACTCTCTATGGCTACACCTTC.

The V call is TRBV5-1, the J call TRBJ1-4; 10 nucleotides align to TRBD1. With 4 bases clipped from V and 7 bases from J, the junction kept 7 bases outside the gene matches. This CDR3 region has 15 residues. Germline V CDR1 and CDR2: SGHRS, YFSETQ. CDR3 protein: CASSPPGQGSEKLFF. CDR3 sequence (DNA): TGCGCCAGCAGCCCGCCGGGACAGGGGAGTGAAAAACTGTTTTTT.

V usage is TRBV19 and J usage is TRBJ2-1; 10 nucleotides match TRBD1. The CDR3 has 14 amino acids. Germline-derived CDR1 and CDR2 are LNHDA and SQIVND (reference sequence). The V and J ends lost 5 bases and 8 bases, in that order; junction bases with no gene match: 6. CDR3 sequence reads: CASSPAGTGDEQFF. The CDR3 nucleotides read TGTGCCAGTAGTCCAGCCGGGACAGGGGATGAGCAGTTCTTC.

The chain combines TRBV18 with TRBJ2-7; TRBD1 matches 8 bases. With V trimmed by 4 bases and J by 3 bases, 5 bases remained unmatched. The CDR3 covers 14 residues. Germline CDR1 reads KGHSH; CDR2 reads LQKENI. The CDR3 spells CASSLTGGSYEQYF. DNA of the CDR3: TGTGCCAGCTCACTTACAGGGGGAAGCTACGAGCAGTACTTC. Full variable domain (rest looked up from reference TRBV18 and TRBJ2-7): NAGVMQNPRHLVRRRGQEARLRCSPMKGHSHVYWYRQLPEEGLKFMVYLQKENIIDESGMPKERFSAEFPKEGPSILRIQQVVRGDSAAYFCASSLTGGSYEQYFGPGTRLTVT.

The count of this clone is one. V usage is TRBV6-2 or TRBV6-3 and J usage is TRBJ1-2; TRBD1 might be the D (5 bases). The CDR3 is 13 residues long. Per germline, CDR1 MNHEY and CDR2 SVGEGT. V shed 5 bases and J shed 3 bases, with 10 bases lying between them. CDR3 coding DNA: TGTGCCAGCAGTCTAACAGGCTACTATGGCTACACCTTC. Its protein is CASSLTGYYGYTF.

V usage is TRBV7-9 and J usage is TRBJ1-1, with a possible D match to TRBD1 (5 bases). CDR1 is SEHNR and CDR2 is FQNEAQ in the germline V gene (reference sequence). The CDR3 extends over 14 amino acids. Trimming cost V 3 bases and J 6 bases, with 14 bases left between them. In DNA, the CDR3 is TGTGCCAGCAGCTTCACCTTGGGGGTTTCTGAAGCTTTCTTT. Translated: CASSFTLGVSEAFF.

The chain is built from TRBV29-1 and TRBJ2-5; D gene uncertain. Trimming took 2 bases from V and 5 from J, leaving 6 bases between them. CDR1 and CDR2 (germline): SQVTM, ANQGSEA. This CDR3 spans 11 amino acids. The CDR3 loop is CSVEIGETQYF. The CDR3 DNA sequence: TGCAGCGTTGAAATCGGGGAGACCCAGTACTTC.

Note on this clone: A read error may account for a junction end that differs from germline. This chain links TRBV6-6 with TRBJ2-7; maybe TRBD1 (6 bases). From germline, CDR1 is MNHNY and CDR2 SVGAGI (reference sequence). CDR3 length equals 14 residues. CDR3 in amino acids: CASSDSGDRYEQYF. The CDR3 DNA reads as TGTGCCAGCAGTGACTCAGGGGATCGCTACGAGCAGTACTTC.

This clone was picked up a small number of times. The chain uses TRBV4-3 and TRBJ2-2, with 7 bases lining up with TRBD1. This CDR3 spans 17 amino acids. V lost 3 bases, J lost 1 base, and 8 bases stayed unmatched. Per the germline V gene, CDR1 is LGHNA and CDR2 is YSLEER. The CDR3, as DNA: TGCGCCAGCAGCCAGGGACCAGACAGGGAGAACACCGGGGAGCTGTTTTTT. Translated: CASSQGPDRENTGELFF.

This chain joins TRBV19 and TRBJ2-3; a possible D gene is TRBD2 (5 bases). CDR1 is LNHDA and CDR2 is SQIVND in the germline V gene (reference sequence). Trimming shortened V by 5 bases and J by 5 bases, and 17 bases separated the two germline ends. The CDR3 runs to 15 residues. For the CDR3, the DNA is TGTGCCAGTAGTGCCGTGGACTGGGCTGGAGATACGCAGTATTTT. Translated, it gives CASSAVDWAGDTQYF.

The V gene is TRBV6-5, the J gene TRBJ2-3; a weak D match, TRBD2 (6 bases). CDR3 length equals 16 residues. The V end lost 3 bases, the J end lost 0 bases, and 13 bases lay between the germline ends. Looked up from germline, CDR1 is MNHEY and CDR2 is SVGAGI. In DNA form, the CDR3 reads TGTGCCAGCAGTTATTCGACTAGACCTAGCACAGATACGCAGTATTTT. As protein: CASSYSTRPSTDTQYF.

The rearrangement links TRBV28 to TRBJ2-7; D is ambiguous. The CDR3 runs to 10 residues. V gave up 6 bases and J gave up 12 bases, with 12 bases separating them. Germline CDR1 and CDR2: MDHEN and SYDVKM. CDR3 protein: CASSGRTSYF. The CDR3 DNA reads TGTGCCAGCAGCGGAAGGACCTCGTACTTC.

The gene calls are TRBV4-2 and TRBJ1-2; D not certain. From germline, CDR1 is LGHNA and CDR2 YNFKEQ. V was trimmed by 2 bases and J by 2 bases, leaving 3 bases between them. The CDR3 contains 12 residues. This chain's CDR3 is CASSQHNYGYTF. CDR3 bases: TGTGCCAGCAGCCAACACAACTATGGCTACACCTTC.

The chain is built from TRBV19 and TRBJ1-5; TRBD1 is a possible D gene (5 bases). The V end was cut by 4 bases, the J end by 0 bases, with 7 bases between. This CDR3 contains 14 residues. Looked up from germline, CDR1 is LNHDA and CDR2 is SQIVND (reference sequence). The chain's CDR3 is CASSRGGSNQPQHF. The CDR3 region has the DNA TGTGCCAGTAGTAGGGGGGGTAGCAATCAGCCCCAGCATTTT.

The chain combines TRBV7-3 with TRBJ2-1, with 8 bases lining up with TRBD2. Losses at the gene ends were 6 bases for V and 10 bases for J; bases not matched to a gene: 5. The germline gives CDR1 SGHTA, CDR2 FQGTGA. The CDR3 length is 12 residues. The CDR3 loop reads CASSGGTREQFF. Here the CDR3 DNA reads TGTGCCAGCAGTGGGGGGACTAGAGAGCAGTTCTTC.

This clone has more than one count but fewer than ten. This chain links TRBV5-1 with TRBJ1-6, with TRBD1 matching over 11 bases. The V and J ends lost 4 bases and 7 bases, in that order; junction bases with no gene match: 4. The CDR3 sequence is 15 residues long. The germline gives CDR1 SGHRS, CDR2 YFSETQ. This CDR3 is CASSGGTGGNSPLHF. The CDR3 coding sequence is TGCGCCAGCAGCGGCGGGACAGGGGGGAATTCACCCCTCCACTTT. Filled out from reference TRBV5-1 and TRBJ1-6, the complete variable domain reads KAGVTQTPRYLIKTRGQQVTLSCSPISGHRSVSWYQQTPGQGLQFLFEYFSETQRNKGNFPGRFSGRQFSNSRSEMNVSTLELGDSALYLCASSGGTGGNSPLHFGNGTRLTVT.

This rearrangement joins TRBV9 to TRBJ2-1, with D possibly called TRBD1 or TRBD2 (6 bases each). V lost 0 bases and J lost 0, with 16 bases in between. Germline assignment: CDR1 SGDLS and CDR2 YYNGEE. This CDR3 is built from 18 residues. Here the CDR3 reads CASSVGRTGAPSYNEQFF. Written as DNA, the CDR3 is TGTGCCAGCAGCGTAGGACGTACGGGGGCACCCTCCTACAATGAGCAGTTCTTC. Complete variable domain (other parts from reference TRBV9 and TRBJ2-1): DSGVTQTPKHLITATGQRVTLRCSPRSGDLSVYWYQQSLDQGLQFLIQYYNGEERAKGNILERFSAQQFPDLHSELNLSSLELGDSALYFCASSVGRTGAPSYNEQFFGPGTRLTVL.

This chain connects TRBV2 to TRBJ1-6, with a weak D call TRBD1 (5 bases). CDR3 size: 15 residues. The germline V and J ends were trimmed by 3 bases and 13 bases, with 19 bases remaining between them. CDR1 and CDR2 from the germline V gene are SNHLY and FYNNEI. The CDR3 DNA follows: TGTGCCAGCAGTGATTCTTCGCAGGGCCTCGCCCCCCTCCACTTT. Translating it yields CASSDSSQGLAPLHF.

This clone has just one count. V and J are TRBV7-9 and TRBJ1-2; possible D gene TRBD1, 6 bases. Germline V CDR1 and CDR2: SEHNR, FQNEAQ (reference sequence). The ends were cut back, 6 bases at V and 1 base at J, with 21 bases in the middle. This CDR3 contains 17 residues. CDR3 loop: CASRGGQPYLLNYGYTF. CDR3 nucleotide sequence: TGTGCCAGCAGGGGTGGACAGCCTTACCTCCTTAACTATGGCTACACCTTC.

The V gene is TRBV4-1, the J gene TRBJ2-7; a weak D match, TRBD1 (5 bases). V was cut by 3 bases and J by 2 bases, with 17 bases left in between. Germline V lookup: CDR1 MGHRA, CDR2 YSYEKL. This CDR3 spans 16 amino acids. The CDR3 DNA follows: TGCGCCAGCAGCCATCCAGGACATGGCACCCCCTACGAGCAGTACTTC. This sequence encodes CASSHPGHGTPYEQYF.

This rearrangement joins TRBV6-5 to TRBJ2-3; possible D gene TRBD1, 6 bases. V was pared by 1 base and J by 2 bases, with 10 bases between. The CDR3 runs to 15 residues. CDR1 MNHEY and CDR2 SVGAGI come from the germline V gene. Here the CDR3 reads CASSYWQGNTDTQYF. For the CDR3, the DNA is TGTGCCAGCAGTTACTGGCAGGGGAACACAGATACGCAGTATTTT.

The chain uses TRBV4-3 and TRBJ1-2; 7 bases align to TRBD1. The CDR3 spans 13 residues. Germline V gene sequence: CDR1 LGHNA, CDR2 YSLEER. J gave up 4 bases and V 3 bases, and 2 bases lay outside the gene matches. The DNA for the CDR3 is TGCGCCAGCAGCCACGACAGGGCCTATGGCTACACCTTC. Translated: CASSHDRAYGYTF.

This chain links TRBV7-2 with TRBJ2-5; D gene unclear. The germline V gene encodes CDR1 SGHTA and CDR2 FQGNSA. Trimming took off 4 bases at V and 4 bases at J, with 4 bases between the two ends. The CDR3 extends over 11 amino acids. CDR3 protein: CASSSRETQYF. The CDR3 DNA reads TGTGCCAGCAGCTCGAGAGAGACCCAGTACTTC.

The chain links TRBV18 to TRBJ2-7, with D perhaps matching TRBD1 (5 bases). With 1 base removed from V and 2 bases from J, the gap between germline ends came to 9 bases. The CDR3 is made up of 14 amino acids. Germline assignment: CDR1 KGHSH and CDR2 LQKENI. The CDR3 loop is CASSPLQGPYEQYF. In nucleotides, the CDR3 is TGTGCCAGCTCACCACTTCAGGGCCCCTACGAGCAGTACTTC.

The chain employs TRBV5-4 and TRBJ2-7; TRBD2 matches at 13 bases. V lost 4 bases, J lost 0 bases, and 4 bases stayed unmatched. CDR3 size: 16 residues. Germline assignment: CDR1 SGHNT and CDR2 YYREEE (reference sequence). The DNA of the CDR3 is TGTGCCAGCAGCCCGGGGACTAGCGGGGCCTCCTACGAGCAGTACTTC. Encoded protein: CASSPGTSGASYEQYF.

The chain joins TRBV6-1 to TRBJ1-1; 8 bases line up with TRBD1. Germline CDR1 and CDR2: MNHNS and SASEGT. The CDR3 has 15 residues. Trimming removed 4 bases from V and 6 bases from J; junction bases left unmatched: 10. The chain's CDR3 is CASSGTGTFGAEAFF. The CDR3 DNA reads as TGTGCCAGCAGTGGGACAGGGACTTTCGGTGCTGAAGCTTTCTTT.

The rearrangement links TRBV9 to TRBJ1-6; TRBD1 aligns across 8 bases. V gave up 1 base and J gave up 10 bases; unmatched junction bases: 10. The CDR3 covers 16 residues. Germline V gives CDR1 SGDLS, CDR2 YYNGEE. The CDR3 reads CASSVLSGQGGSPLHF. CDR3 DNA: TGTGCCAGCAGCGTACTCTCCGGACAGGGTGGCTCACCCCTCCACTTT.

This clone was seen a single time. CDR3 DNA: TGCAGTACCAGCGGGGGAGACCATACGCAGTATTTT. Its protein is CSTSGGDHTQYF. The V gene is TRBV29-1, the J gene TRBJ2-3; 8 bases are shared with TRBD2. The CDR3 sequence is 12 residues long. Germline assignment: CDR1 SQVTM and CDR2 ANQGSEA.

The rearrangement links TRBV27 to TRBJ2-5; a possible D gene is TRBD2 (6 bases). The ends were cut back, 1 base at V and 4 bases at J, with 16 bases in the middle. Looked up from germline, CDR1 is MNHEY and CDR2 is SMNVEV (reference sequence). CDR3 length: 16 amino acids. CDR3 in DNA: TGTGCCAGCAGTTTATGGGGCCAGGGACTTGGAGAGACCCAGTACTTC. Translation: CASSLWGQGLGETQYF.

The V call is TRBV6-5, the J call TRBJ2-4; a possible D gene is TRBD1 (6 bases). CDR3 size: 15 residues. Trimming removed 4 bases from V and 0 bases from J, with 10 bases in between. Looked up from germline, CDR1 is MNHEY and CDR2 is SVGAGI. The CDR3 sequence is CASSWDKQAKNIQYF. The CDR3 DNA sequence: TGTGCCAGCAGTTGGGACAAGCAAGCCAAAAACATTCAGTACTTC.

The rearrangement uses TRBV7-9 and TRBJ1-1; D call uncertain. CDR1 and CDR2 (germline): SEHNR, FQNEAQ (reference sequence). The CDR3 length is 8 residues. V was cut by 8 bases and J by 10 bases, with 5 bases left in between. CDR3 sequence: CASAGAFF. In DNA, the CDR3 is TGTGCCAGCGCGGGAGCTTTCTTT.

The chain is built from TRBV7-2 and TRBJ1-2; D ambiguous. The CDR3 length is 14 residues. CDR1 and CDR2 from the germline V gene are SGHTA and FQGNSA. With 1 base removed from V and 6 bases from J, the gap between germline ends came to 12 bases. The CDR3 loop reads CASSLDAVTHGYTF. The CDR3 bases are TGTGCCAGCAGCTTAGACGCCGTGACGCATGGCTACACCTTC.